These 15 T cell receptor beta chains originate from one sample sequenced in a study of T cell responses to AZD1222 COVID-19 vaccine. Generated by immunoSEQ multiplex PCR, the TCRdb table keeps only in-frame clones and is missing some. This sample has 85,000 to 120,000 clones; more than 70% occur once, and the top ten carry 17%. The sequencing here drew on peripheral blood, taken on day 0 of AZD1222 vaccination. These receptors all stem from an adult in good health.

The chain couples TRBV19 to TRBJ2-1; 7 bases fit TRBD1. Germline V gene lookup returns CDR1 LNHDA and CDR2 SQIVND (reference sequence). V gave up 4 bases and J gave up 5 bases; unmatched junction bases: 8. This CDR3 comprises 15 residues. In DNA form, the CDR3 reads TGTGCCAGTAGTAACCGGGACAGACAGAACAATGAGCAGTTCTTC. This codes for CASSNRDRQNNEQFF.

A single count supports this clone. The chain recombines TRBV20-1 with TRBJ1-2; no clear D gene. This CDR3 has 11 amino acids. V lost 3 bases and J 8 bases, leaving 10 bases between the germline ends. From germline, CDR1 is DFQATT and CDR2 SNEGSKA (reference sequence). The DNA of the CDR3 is TGCAGTGCTAGTGCCCCGGCCGGCTACACCTTC. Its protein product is CSASAPAGYTF.

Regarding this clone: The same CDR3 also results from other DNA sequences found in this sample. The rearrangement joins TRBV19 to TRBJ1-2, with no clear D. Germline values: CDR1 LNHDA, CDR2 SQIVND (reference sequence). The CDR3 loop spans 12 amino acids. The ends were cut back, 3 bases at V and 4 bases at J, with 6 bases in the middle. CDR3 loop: CASSISGYGYTF. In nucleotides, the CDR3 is TGTGCCAGTAGTATCAGTGGCTATGGCTACACCTTC.

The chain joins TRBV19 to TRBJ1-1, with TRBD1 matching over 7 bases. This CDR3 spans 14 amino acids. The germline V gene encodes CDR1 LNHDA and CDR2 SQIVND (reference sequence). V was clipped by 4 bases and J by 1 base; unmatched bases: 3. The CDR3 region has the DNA TGTGCCAGTAGTAGAGGGGACAGGAACACTGAAGCTTTCTTT. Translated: CASSRGDRNTEAFF. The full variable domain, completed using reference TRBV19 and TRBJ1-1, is DGGITQSPKYLFRKEGQNVTLSCEQNLNHDAMYWYRQDPGQGLRLIYYSQIVNDFQKGDIAEGYSVSREKKESFPLTVTSAQKNPTAFYLCASSRGDRNTEAFFGQGTRLTVV.

CDR3 sequence reads: CASNLAGTQGSYNEQFF. The DNA of the CDR3 is TGTGCCAGTAACCTCGCCGGGACCCAAGGAAGCTACAATGAGCAGTTCTTC. The rearrangement links TRBV19 to TRBJ2-1; D assignment may be TRBD1 or TRBD2 (5 bases each). This CDR3 has 17 amino acids. Germline CDR1 reads LNHDA; CDR2 reads SQIVND (reference sequence). V dropped 7 bases and J dropped 3 bases, with 22 bases sitting between them. Full variable domain (outside the CDR3, taken from reference TRBV19 and TRBJ2-1): DGGITQSPKYLFRKEGQNVTLSCEQNLNHDAMYWYRQDPGQGLRLIYYSQIVNDFQKGDIAEGYSVSREKKESFPLTVTSAQKNPTAFYLCASNLAGTQGSYNEQFFGPGTRLTVL.

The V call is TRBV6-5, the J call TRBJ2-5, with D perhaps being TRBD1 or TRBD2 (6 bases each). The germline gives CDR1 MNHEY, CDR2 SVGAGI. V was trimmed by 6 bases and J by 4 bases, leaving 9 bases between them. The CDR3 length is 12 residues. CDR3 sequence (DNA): TGTGCCAGCAGACAGGGAGGAGAGACCCAGTACTTC. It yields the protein CASRQGGETQYF.

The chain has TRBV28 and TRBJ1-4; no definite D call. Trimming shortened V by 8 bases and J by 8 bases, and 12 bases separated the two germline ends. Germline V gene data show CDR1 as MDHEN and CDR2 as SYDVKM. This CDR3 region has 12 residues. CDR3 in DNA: TGTGCCAGCTCCCCCCCGGGGGAAAAACTGTTTTTT. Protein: CASSPPGEKLFF.

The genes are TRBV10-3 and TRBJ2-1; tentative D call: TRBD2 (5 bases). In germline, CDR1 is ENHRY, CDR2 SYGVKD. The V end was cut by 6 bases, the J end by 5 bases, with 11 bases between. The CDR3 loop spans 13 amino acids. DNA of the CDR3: TGTGCCATCAGAACCCTCGGGGACAATGAGCAGTTCTTC. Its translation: CAIRTLGDNEQFF.

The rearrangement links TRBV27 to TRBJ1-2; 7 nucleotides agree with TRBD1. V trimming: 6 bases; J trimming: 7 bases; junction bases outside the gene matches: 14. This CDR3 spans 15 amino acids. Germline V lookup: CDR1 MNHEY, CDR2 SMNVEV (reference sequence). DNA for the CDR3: TGTGCCAGCAGCCCGACAGGGTACCCATCTTCTGGCTACACCTTC. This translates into CASSPTGYPSSGYTF.

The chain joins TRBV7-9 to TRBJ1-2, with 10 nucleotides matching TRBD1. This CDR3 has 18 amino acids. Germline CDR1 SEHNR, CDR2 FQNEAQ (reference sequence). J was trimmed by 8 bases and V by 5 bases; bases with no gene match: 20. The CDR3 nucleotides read TGTGCCAGCAGCCCTCTTAATGATATTCCGGGACAGGGGTACGGCTACACCTTC. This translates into CASSPLNDIPGQGYGYTF.

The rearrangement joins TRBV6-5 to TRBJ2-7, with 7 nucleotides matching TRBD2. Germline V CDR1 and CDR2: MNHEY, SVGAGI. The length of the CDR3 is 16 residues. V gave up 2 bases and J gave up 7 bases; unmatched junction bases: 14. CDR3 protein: CASSYHYGGGGQEQYF. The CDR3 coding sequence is TGTGCCAGCAGTTACCACTACGGCGGGGGAGGTCAAGAGCAGTACTTC.

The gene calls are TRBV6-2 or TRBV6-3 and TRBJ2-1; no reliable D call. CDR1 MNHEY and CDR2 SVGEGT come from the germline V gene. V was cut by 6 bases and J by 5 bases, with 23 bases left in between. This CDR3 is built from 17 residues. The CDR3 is CASSTLTTGWVNNEQFF. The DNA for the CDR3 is TGTGCCAGCAGCACGCTCACTACCGGATGGGTCAACAATGAGCAGTTCTTC.

The CDR3 loop is CATSRGRGQETQYF. The CDR3 DNA sequence: TGTGCCACCAGCAGAGGACGGGGTCAAGAGACCCAGTACTTC. V and J are TRBV15 and TRBJ2-5; possible D gene TRBD2, 5 bases. The germline gives CDR1 LNHNV, CDR2 YYDKDF (reference sequence). The CDR3 covers 14 residues. The V end lost 1 base, the J end lost 2 bases, and 8 bases lay between the germline ends.

CDR3 amino acids: CASSLPNRYGYTF. The CDR3 nucleotides read TGTGCCAGCAGTTTACCGAACAGATATGGCTACACCTTC. The chain carries TRBV28 and TRBJ1-2, with D hard to call. In germline, CDR1 is MDHEN, CDR2 SYDVKM. Trimming took off 2 bases at V and 5 bases at J, with 9 bases between the two ends. The CDR3 has 13 amino acids.

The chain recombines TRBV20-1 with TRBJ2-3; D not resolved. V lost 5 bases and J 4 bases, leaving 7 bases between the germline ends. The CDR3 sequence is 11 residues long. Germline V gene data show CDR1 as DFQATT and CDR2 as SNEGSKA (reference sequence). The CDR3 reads CSASRADTQYF. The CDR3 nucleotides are TGCAGTGCTTCTAGGGCAGATACGCAGTATTTT.